This T cell receptor beta chain was sequenced during a study of radiation and T cells in renal cell carcinoma. Study-wide context: Nephrectomy followed 15 Gy stereotactic body radiation by 4 weeks.

Time point: blood 2 weeks post-SBRT. Sample treatment: 15 Gy SBRT to primary tumor, nephrectomy 4 weeks later. This clone was observed once. Only in-frame clones appear in the TCRdb table, and some are missing; sequencing was by immunoSEQ multiplex PCR. The sample has some 120,000 clones; 88% are singletons. Germline V CDR1 and CDR2: SNHLY, FYNNEI. There are 13 residues in the CDR3. V lost 8 bases and J 2 bases, leaving 11 bases between the germline ends. This specimen consisted of blood, obtained from a patient whose treatment included radiotherapy and nephrectomy. This rearrangement joins TRBV2 to TRBJ2-3; D not certain. The clonotype was recovered from a woman aged 70-85 years with renal cell carcinoma. The CDR3: CASETRPTDTQYF. CDR3 DNA sequence: TGTGCCAGCGAGACACGGCCCACAGATACGCAGTATTTT.